This entry concerns a single TCR beta chain. The antigen remains undetermined. The PCR made use of 60 Vbeta and 13 Jbeta primers. The method was immunoSEQ multiplex PCR; TCRdb's version includes in-frame clones alone and lacks a portion of them. The data show 150,000 to 200,000 clones, roughly 72% seen once. This sample was taken from a study of cytomegalovirus exposure and HLA in healthy donors. Study observations and caveats: Among TCR beta chains, those listed as cytomegalovirus-associated numbered roughly 150.

CDR3 length equals 11 residues. Germline lookup yields CDR1 SGHDT and CDR2 YYEEEE. Trimming shortened V by 0 bases and J by 7 bases, and 4 bases separated the two germline ends. Material: PBMCs. The J gene is TRBJ1-1, the V gene TRBV5-6; D uncertain. The receptor's source is a man aged 30-40 years in good health and CMV-seronegative. CDR3 sequence (DNA): TGTGCCAGCAGCTTGGATATTGAAGCTTTCTTT. It yields the protein CASSLDIEAFF.